The entry below describes one T cell receptor beta chain. One end of the junction varies from germline; a read error may be responsible. From roughly 470 ng total RNA, TCR beta cDNA was generated with a primer in the constant region. Investigators got TCR beta libraries out of three nested multiplex PCR rounds, done with slightly modified ARM-PCR. TRBV1-TRBV30 forward primers paired with a C-beta reverse primer were used in the first two PCR rounds, which ran roughly 10 cycles each. TCRdb re-derived calls from the multiplex PCR reads in MiXCR, one entry per CDR3 protein. The table lists approximately 73,000 distinct CDR3 sequences, 60% to 80% of them singletons. Starting material for RNA and DNA co-extraction consisted of about 17-30 mg of unsorted bulk tissue. The source of the sample is a study of tumor-infiltrating lymphocytes in primary liver carcinoma. Study context: Every sample contained roughly 3.65 to 7.13 million productive TCRbeta reads, and these numbers were similar from one tissue type to another.

This CDR3 region has 14 residues. CDR1 is SGHVS, CDR2 FQNEAQ, per germline. This TCR was recovered from an older woman with primary liver carcinoma and hepatitis B virus infection. The genes are TRBV7-8 and TRBJ2-2; TRBD1 might be the D (6 bases). Sequencing used liver tumor tissue from sampling region 4. As for subset: tumor region T4, right-lateral pole. CDR3 amino acids: CANSPSQGIRELFF. CDR3 coding DNA: TGTGCCAACAGCCCCTCCCAGGGGATCAGGGAGCTGTTTTTT. The whole variable domain, filled in from reference TRBV7-8 and TRBJ2-2, reads GAGVSQSPRYKVAKRGQDVALRCDPISGHVSLFWYQQALGQGPEFLTYFQNEAQLDKSGLPSDRFFAERPEGSVSTLKIQRTQQEDSAVYLCANSPSQGIRELFFGEGSRLTVL.